This T cell receptor beta chain was sequenced in a study of vaccination effects on CD4 cells after COVID-19. Prior to sequencing, the ViraFEST assay stimulated PBMC with viral peptide pools, which expanded the antigen-specific CD4+ T cells. After more than 8 days in culture, the CD4+ T cells were isolated. Nucleocapsid antibodies stayed negative before and after vaccination, showing no earlier SARS-CoV-2 infection. Every well housed two million PBMC, which grew in culture alongside about 9 IU/ml IL-2 and around 10 ug/ml peptides. This clone has more than one count but fewer than ten. Its antigen is as yet unknown. V trimming: 5 bases; J trimming: 0 bases; junction bases outside the gene matches: 12. Germline V CDR1 and CDR2: MNHNY, SVGAGI (reference sequence). The CDR3 totals 17 residues. The assay was immunoSEQ multiplex PCR, and TCRdb's table has in-frame clones only and misses some. The sample lists about 38,000 clones; roughly two thirds were seen once.

The receptor's source is a human donor who received a COVID-19 vaccine. The material sequenced was CD4+ T cells from PBMCs cultured with SARS-CoV-2 spike peptides, taken before COVID-19 vaccination. The V gene is TRBV6-6, the J gene TRBJ1-2, with 7 nucleotides matching TRBD1. The CDR3 DNA follows: TGTGCCAGCAGTAGATCGTCCCTGGACAGGACTAACTATGGCTACACCTTC. Protein product: CASSRSSLDRTNYGYTF.